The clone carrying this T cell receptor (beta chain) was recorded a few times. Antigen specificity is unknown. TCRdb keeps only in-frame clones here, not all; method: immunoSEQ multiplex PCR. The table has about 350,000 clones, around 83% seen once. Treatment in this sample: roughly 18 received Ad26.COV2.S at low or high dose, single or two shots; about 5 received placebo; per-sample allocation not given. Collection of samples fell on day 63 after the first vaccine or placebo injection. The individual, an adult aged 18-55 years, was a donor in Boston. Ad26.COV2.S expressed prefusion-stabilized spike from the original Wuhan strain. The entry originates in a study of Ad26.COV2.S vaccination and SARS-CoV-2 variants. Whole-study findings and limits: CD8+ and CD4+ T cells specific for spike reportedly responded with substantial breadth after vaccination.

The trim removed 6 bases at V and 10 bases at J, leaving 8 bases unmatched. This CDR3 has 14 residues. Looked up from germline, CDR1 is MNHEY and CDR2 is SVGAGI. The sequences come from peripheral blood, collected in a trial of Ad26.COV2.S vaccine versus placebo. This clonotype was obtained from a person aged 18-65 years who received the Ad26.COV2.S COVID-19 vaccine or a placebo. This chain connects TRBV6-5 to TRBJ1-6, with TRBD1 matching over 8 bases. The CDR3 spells CASSPGDRGSPLHF. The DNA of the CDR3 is TGTGCCAGCAGCCCCGGAGACAGGGGCTCACCCCTCCACTTT.